The 12 T cell receptor beta chains below were found in one sample sequenced in a study of blood T cell repertoires in COVID-19. The table came from immunoSEQ multiplex PCR; TCRdb's copy has only in-frame clones and leaves some out. The table lists approximately 240,000 clones, 87% of them singletons. The sequencing input was PBMCs or T cells enriched from blood (not recorded which). Receptor source: a woman aged 25 to 39 with acute COVID-19.

The rearrangement uses TRBV10-3 and TRBJ2-5; D is perhaps TRBD2 (6 bases). CDR3 length: 14 amino acids. The germline V and J ends were trimmed by 3 bases and 7 bases, with 15 bases remaining between them. The germline V gene encodes CDR1 ENHRY and CDR2 SYGVKD. The DNA of the CDR3 is TGTGCCATCAGTGAAGGGGCGGGAAGAGGGACCCAGTACTTC. Protein: CAISEGAGRGTQYF.

The chain joins TRBV20-1 to TRBJ2-2; D remains unclear. The CDR3 runs 11 residues. The ends were cut back, 3 bases at V and 8 bases at J, with 7 bases in the middle. Germline CDR1 is DFQATT and CDR2 is SNEGSKA (reference sequence). Here the CDR3 reads CSASPRGELFF. As DNA, the CDR3 is TGCAGTGCTAGTCCTCGGGGGGAGCTGTTTTTT.

A word on this clone: This same CDR3 is encoded by further DNA sequences in the sample. The chain carries TRBV7-2 and TRBJ2-5; perhaps TRBD1 as D (6 bases). Germline values: CDR1 SGHTA, CDR2 FQGNSA. The CDR3 is 13 residues long. Trimming left V 1 base short and J 5 bases short, with 8 bases between. This CDR3 is CASSLVGGETQYF. CDR3 in DNA: TGTGCCAGCAGCTTAGTTGGGGGCGAGACCCAGTACTTC.

This rearrangement joins TRBV7-2 to TRBJ2-2, with D hard to call. CDR3 size: 12 residues. CDR1 is SGHTA and CDR2 is FQGNSA in the germline V gene. V lost 5 bases, J lost 6 bases, and 7 bases lay in between. Here the CDR3 DNA reads TGTGCCAGCAGCCCCCGGGCCGGGGAGCTGTTTTTT. This sequence encodes CASSPRAGELFF.

This chain joins TRBV6-5 and TRBJ1-6; weak D call: TRBD1 (6 bases). The V and J ends lost 5 bases and 11 bases respectively, with 10 bases between them. The CDR3 spans 12 residues. Germline assignment: CDR1 MNHEY and CDR2 SVGAGI. CDR3 protein: CASSLGHPPLHF. The DNA of the CDR3 is TGTGCCAGCAGTCTGGGACATCCACCCCTCCACTTT.

The rearrangement uses TRBV6-5 and TRBJ1-6, with 9 bases fitting TRBD1. J gave up 6 bases and V 10 bases, and 7 bases lay outside the gene matches. This CDR3 has 14 amino acids. Germline CDR1 reads MNHEY; CDR2 reads SVGAGI. The CDR3 is CATRTGVFNSPLHF. The CDR3 DNA reads TGTGCCACACGGACAGGGGTCTTTAATTCACCCCTCCACTTT.

The chain has TRBV19 and TRBJ2-1; 14 nucleotides align to TRBD2. Germline V gives CDR1 LNHDA, CDR2 SQIVND (reference sequence). The V and J ends lost 5 bases and 8 bases, in that order; junction bases with no gene match: 2. The CDR3 extends over 14 amino acids. CDR3 nucleotide sequence: TGTGCCAGTAGTGGGACTAGCGGGAGCTATGAGCAGTTCTTC. This translates into CASSGTSGSYEQFF.

The chain employs TRBV28 and TRBJ2-4; TRBD1 aligns across 7 bases. V shed 4 bases and J 8 bases; nucleotides not matched to a gene: 14. Germline loops: CDR1 MDHEN, CDR2 SYDVKM. The CDR3 runs to 16 residues. The CDR3 bases are TGTGCCAGCAGTTATGGCCTGACAGGGTGGCGGGACATTCAGTACTTC. Protein: CASSYGLTGWRDIQYF.

This clone has just one count. This chain's CDR3 is CASSYLGQWSLDGYTF. The CDR3 DNA is TGTGCCAGCAGTTATCTGGGCCAATGGTCCCTTGATGGCTACACCTTC. V gene TRBV6-2 or TRBV6-3 combines with J gene TRBJ1-2; D is uncertain. With 3 bases removed from V and 6 bases from J, the gap between germline ends came to 20 bases. CDR3 length: 16 amino acids. Looked up from germline, CDR1 is MNHEY and CDR2 is SVGEGT.

The chain couples TRBV5-1 to TRBJ1-4; 9 bases fit TRBD1. The CDR3 is made up of 14 amino acids. The germline V gene encodes CDR1 SGHRS and CDR2 YFSETQ. V was clipped by 1 base and J by 8 bases; unmatched bases: 3. The CDR3: CASSLRTGEEKLFF. The CDR3 coding sequence is TGCGCCAGCAGCTTGCGGACAGGGGAAGAAAAACTGTTTTTT.

This clone was detected once. The V call is TRBV12-3 or TRBV12-4, the J call TRBJ1-2; weak D call: TRBD1 (6 bases). V shed 5 bases and J shed 8 bases, with 15 bases lying between them. This CDR3 is 13 amino acids long. This chain's CDR3 is CASSDAGAGGYTF. As DNA, the CDR3 is TGTGCCAGCAGTGACGCGGGGGCTGGAGGCTACACCTTC.

The V gene is TRBV11-2, the J gene TRBJ2-2; D gene ambiguous. Per the germline V gene, CDR1 is SGHAT and CDR2 is FQNNGV. V was cut by 1 base and J by 9 bases, with 6 bases left in between. CDR3 size: 12 residues. CDR3 residues: CASSLVLWELFF. The DNA for the CDR3 is TGTGCCAGCAGCTTAGTTCTGTGGGAGCTGTTTTTT.